The clone carrying this TCR beta chain has at least ten counts. Its antigen is still unknown. Each CDR3 protein gets one entry after TCRdb re-called the PCR reads with MiXCR. The table shows about 100,000 distinct CDR3 sequences, with 21% occurring only once. The CDR3 spans 17 residues. J gave up 6 bases and V 6 bases, and 19 bases lay outside the gene matches. CDR1 and CDR2 (germline): MNHEY, SMNVEV (reference sequence). This specimen comes from a study of molecular identifiers for immune sequencing clone quantification. General observations from the study: Spike-in Jurkat TCR RNA from a single cell reportedly registered among 950,000 to 1,000,000 naive cells. Clones above 20 RNA copies contained over 98% of effector molecules but under 1% of naive ones.

With RNA at 10%, 30% or 50%, naive CD8 libraries came from about 20,000 to 1,000,000 sorted cells. The sorting of naive CD8 T cells used the CD8+CD4-CCR7+CD45RA+ phenotype. Specimen: naive CD8+ T cells from blood, with Jurkat cell RNA spiked in. This sample's subset: FACS-sorted CD8+CD4-CCR7+CD45RA+ naive T cells. The receptor was isolated from a human donor in good health. Some libraries in this study had Jurkat cell RNA spiked in. The rearrangement links TRBV27 to TRBJ2-7; 8 positions match TRBD2. The CDR3 nucleotides are TGTGCCAGCAGCAAACTACCTGGGGGACTAGAGGGGCTCGAGCAGTACTTC. It translates to CASSKLPGGLEGLEQYF.